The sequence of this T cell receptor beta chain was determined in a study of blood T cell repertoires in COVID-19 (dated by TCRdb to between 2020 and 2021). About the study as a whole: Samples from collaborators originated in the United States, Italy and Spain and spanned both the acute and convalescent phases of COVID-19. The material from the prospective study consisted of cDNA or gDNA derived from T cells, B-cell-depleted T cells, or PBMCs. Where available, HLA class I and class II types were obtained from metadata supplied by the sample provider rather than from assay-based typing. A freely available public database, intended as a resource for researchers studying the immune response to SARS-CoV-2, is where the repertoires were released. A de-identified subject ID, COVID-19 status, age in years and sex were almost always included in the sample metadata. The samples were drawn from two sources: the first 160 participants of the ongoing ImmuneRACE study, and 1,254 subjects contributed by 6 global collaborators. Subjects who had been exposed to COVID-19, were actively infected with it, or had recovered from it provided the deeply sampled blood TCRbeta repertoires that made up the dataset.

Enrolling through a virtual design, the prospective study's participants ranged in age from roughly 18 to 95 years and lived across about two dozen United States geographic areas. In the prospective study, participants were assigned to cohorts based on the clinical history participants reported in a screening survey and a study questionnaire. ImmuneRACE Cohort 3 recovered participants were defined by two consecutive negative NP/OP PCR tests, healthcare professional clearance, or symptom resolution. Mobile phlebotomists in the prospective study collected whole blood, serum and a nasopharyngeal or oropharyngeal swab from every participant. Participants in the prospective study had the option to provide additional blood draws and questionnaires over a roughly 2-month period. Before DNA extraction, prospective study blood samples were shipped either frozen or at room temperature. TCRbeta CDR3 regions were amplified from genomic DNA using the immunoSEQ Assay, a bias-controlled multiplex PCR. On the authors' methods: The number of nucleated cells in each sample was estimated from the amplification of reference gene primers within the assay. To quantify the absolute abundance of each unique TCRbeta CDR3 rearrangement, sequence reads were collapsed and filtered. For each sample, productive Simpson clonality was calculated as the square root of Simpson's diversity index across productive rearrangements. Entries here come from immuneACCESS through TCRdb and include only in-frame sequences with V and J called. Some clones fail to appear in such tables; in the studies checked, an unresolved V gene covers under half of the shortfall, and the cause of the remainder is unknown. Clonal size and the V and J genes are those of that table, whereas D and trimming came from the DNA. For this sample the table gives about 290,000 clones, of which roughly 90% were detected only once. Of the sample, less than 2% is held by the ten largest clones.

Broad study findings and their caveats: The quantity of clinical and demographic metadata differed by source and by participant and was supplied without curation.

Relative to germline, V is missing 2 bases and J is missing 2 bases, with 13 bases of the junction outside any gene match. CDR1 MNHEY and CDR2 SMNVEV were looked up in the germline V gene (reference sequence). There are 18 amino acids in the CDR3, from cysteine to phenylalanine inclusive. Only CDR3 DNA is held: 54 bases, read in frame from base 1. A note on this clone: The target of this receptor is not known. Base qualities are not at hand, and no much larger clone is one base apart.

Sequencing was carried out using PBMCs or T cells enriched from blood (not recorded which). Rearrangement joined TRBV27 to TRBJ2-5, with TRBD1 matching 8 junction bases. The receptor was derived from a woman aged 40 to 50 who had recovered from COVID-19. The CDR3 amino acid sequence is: CASSLTTPGGRGQETQYF. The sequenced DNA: TGTGCCAGCAGTTTAACTACACCAGGGGGCCGGGGACAAGAGACCCAGTACTTC.